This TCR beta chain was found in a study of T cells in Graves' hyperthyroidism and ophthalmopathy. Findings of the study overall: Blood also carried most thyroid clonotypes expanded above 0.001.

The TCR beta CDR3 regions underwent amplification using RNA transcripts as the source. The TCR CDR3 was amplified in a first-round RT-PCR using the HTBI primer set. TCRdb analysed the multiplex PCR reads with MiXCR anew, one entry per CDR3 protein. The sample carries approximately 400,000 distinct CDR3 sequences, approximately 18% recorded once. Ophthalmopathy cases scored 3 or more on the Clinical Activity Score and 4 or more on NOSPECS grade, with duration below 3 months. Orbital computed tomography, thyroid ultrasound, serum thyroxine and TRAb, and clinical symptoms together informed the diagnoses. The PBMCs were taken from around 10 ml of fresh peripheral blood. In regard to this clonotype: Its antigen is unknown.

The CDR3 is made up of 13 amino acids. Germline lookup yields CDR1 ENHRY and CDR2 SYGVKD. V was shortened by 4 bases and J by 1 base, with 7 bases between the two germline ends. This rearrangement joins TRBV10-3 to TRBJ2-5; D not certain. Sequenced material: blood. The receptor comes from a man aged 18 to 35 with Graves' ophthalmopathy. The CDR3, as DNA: TGTGCCATCAGTGCCCGGAGCCAAGAGACCCAGTACTTC. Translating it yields CAISARSQETQYF.